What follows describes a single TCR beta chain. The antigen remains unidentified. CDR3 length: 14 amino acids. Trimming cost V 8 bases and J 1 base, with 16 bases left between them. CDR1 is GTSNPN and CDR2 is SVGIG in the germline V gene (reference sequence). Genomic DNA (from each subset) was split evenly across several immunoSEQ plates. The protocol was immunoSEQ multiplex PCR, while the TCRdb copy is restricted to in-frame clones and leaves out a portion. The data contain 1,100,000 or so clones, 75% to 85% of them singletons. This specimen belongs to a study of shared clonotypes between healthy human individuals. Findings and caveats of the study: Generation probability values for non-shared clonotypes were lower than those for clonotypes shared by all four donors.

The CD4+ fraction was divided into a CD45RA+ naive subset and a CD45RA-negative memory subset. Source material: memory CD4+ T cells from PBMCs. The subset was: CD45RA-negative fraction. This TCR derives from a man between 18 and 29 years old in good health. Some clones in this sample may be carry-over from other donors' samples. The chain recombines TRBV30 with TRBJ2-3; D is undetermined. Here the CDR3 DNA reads TGTGCCGGCCCCAAAGGCGGAGGCACAGATACGCAGTATTTT. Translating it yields CAGPKGGGTDTQYF.